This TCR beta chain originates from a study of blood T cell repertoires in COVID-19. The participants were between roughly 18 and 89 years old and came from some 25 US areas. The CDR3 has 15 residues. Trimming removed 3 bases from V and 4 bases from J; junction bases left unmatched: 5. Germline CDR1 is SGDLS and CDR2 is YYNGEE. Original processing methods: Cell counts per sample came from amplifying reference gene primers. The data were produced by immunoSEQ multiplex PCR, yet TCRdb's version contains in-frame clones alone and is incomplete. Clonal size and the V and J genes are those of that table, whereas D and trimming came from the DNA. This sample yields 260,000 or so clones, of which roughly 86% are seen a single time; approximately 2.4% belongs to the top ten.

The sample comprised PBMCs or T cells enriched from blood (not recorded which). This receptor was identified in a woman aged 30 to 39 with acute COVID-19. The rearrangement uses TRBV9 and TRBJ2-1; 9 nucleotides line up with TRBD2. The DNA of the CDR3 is TGTGCCAGCAGCGGACGACTAGCGGATTACAATGAGCAGTTCTTC. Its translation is CASSGRLADYNEQFF. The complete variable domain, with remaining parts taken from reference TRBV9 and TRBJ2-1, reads DSGVTQTPKHLITATGQRVTLRCSPRSGDLSVYWYQQSLDQGLQFLIQYYNGEERAKGNILERFSAQQFPDLHSELNLSSLELGDSALYFCASSGRLADYNEQFFGPGTRLTVL.